This entry concerns a single T cell receptor beta chain. Its target is unknown. Repertoires were generated with immunoSEQ multiplex PCR, while TCRdb's copy carries only in-frame clones and drops some. The sample lists more than 5,500 clones, roughly 78% occurring once. The data originate from a study of regulatory and conventional T cells in RAG deficiency. Study-wide results and limits: Omenn syndrome and CID/AS patients had 95 to 100-fold fewer unique Treg TCR beta sequences, versus roughly 10-fold elsewhere. In Omenn syndrome, Treg and Tconv repertoires overlapped >85%.

CDR3 length: 15 residues. V dropped 5 bases and J dropped 3 bases, with 17 bases sitting between them. Germline V gene sequence: CDR1 LGHNA, CDR2 YNFKEQ. These data are also associated with another study on regulatory T cells. That paper states: The primer mix had 52 TRBV and 13 TRBJ primers. In patients, unique TRB V-J pairs were restricted and V/J usage skewed, especially in Tregs.

The sample consisted of CD8+ T cells sorted from blood. The chain combines TRBV4-2 with TRBJ2-7; tentative D call: TRBD1 (6 bases). This sequence was found in a human donor in good health. The chain's CDR3 is CASSLEDSQDYEQYF. CDR3 in DNA: TGTGCCAGCAGCTTGGAGGACAGCCAAGACTACGAGCAGTACTTC.